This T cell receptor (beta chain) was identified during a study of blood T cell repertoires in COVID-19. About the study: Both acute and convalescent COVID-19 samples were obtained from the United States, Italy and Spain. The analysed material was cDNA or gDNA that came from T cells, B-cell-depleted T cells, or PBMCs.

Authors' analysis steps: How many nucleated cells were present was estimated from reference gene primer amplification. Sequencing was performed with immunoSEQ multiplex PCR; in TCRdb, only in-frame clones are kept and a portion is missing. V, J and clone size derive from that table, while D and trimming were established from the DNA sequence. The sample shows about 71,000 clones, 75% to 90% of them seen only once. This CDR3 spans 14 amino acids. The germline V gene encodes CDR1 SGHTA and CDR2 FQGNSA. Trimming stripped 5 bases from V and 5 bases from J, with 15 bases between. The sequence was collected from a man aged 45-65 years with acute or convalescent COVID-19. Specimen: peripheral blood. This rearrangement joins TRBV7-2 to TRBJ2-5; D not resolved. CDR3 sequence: CASSPRRSHETQYF. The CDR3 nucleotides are TGTGCCAGCAGCCCCCGACGGAGTCACGAGACCCAGTACTTC.